The 27 T cell receptor beta chains presented below share a single source sample, sequenced in a study of cytotoxic CD8 clonotypes in ibrutinib-treated CLL (dated by TCRdb to the early 2020s). The meaning of the sample's time point label: approximately 11 months on ibrutinib. Preparation of the library involved the immunoSEQ multiplex PCR assay. Drawn from immuneACCESS, this table holds only the in-frame rearrangements with V and J called that TCRdb kept. Clones are partly lost; checked studies trace under half to an unresolved V gene and leave the rest unexplained. The sample data list roughly 220,000 clones, and nearly 80% of these were observed just once. The ten biggest clones cover 9.5% to 12% of the sample. Sequenced material: PBMCs, taken after 12 months of ibrutinib treatment. These receptors came from a human donor with chronic lymphocytic leukemia.

The chain has TRBV19 and TRBJ2-7; no clear D. The V gene lost 3 bases and the J gene lost 6 bases, with 9 bases spanning the gap. The CDR3 extends over 12 amino acids. Germline V lookup: CDR1 LNHDA, CDR2 SQIVND (reference sequence). This chain's CDR3 is CASSIGKREQYF. The CDR3 region has the DNA TGTGCCAGTAGTATCGGAAAGCGCGAGCAGTACTTC.

Notes on this clone: The sample holds other DNA sequences that translate to the same CDR3. The chain joins TRBV11-2 to TRBJ1-2; 8 bases map to TRBD1. V lost 5 bases and J lost 4; bases outside the gene matches: 3. The CDR3 is 13 residues long. Germline V gene lookup returns CDR1 SGHAT and CDR2 FQNNGV. The chain's CDR3 is CASSVDRGYGYTF. Written as DNA, the CDR3 is TGTGCCAGCAGCGTCGACAGGGGCTATGGCTACACCTTC.

The V call is TRBV10-2, the J call TRBJ2-7; 12 bases line up with TRBD2. The CDR3 spans 18 residues. With V trimmed by 3 bases and J by 1 base, 10 bases remained unmatched. From germline, CDR1 is WSHSY and CDR2 SAAADI. CDR3 sequence (DNA): TGCGCCAGCAGTGATCCCGGACTAGCGGGAATTGAGTCCTACGAGCAGTACTTC. As protein: CASSDPGLAGIESYEQYF.

This clone was observed a few times. This sequence joins TRBV13 and TRBJ2-7, with a tentative D call TRBD2 (5 bases). This CDR3 has 11 residues. CDR1 and CDR2 (germline): PRHDT, FYEKMQ (reference sequence). V lost 5 bases and J 9 bases, leaving 11 bases between the germline ends. CDR3 loop: CASSLRDLQYF. Written as DNA, the CDR3 is TGTGCCAGCAGCCTACGGGATCTGCAGTACTTC.

This chain connects TRBV4-1 to TRBJ2-3; D possibly corresponds to TRBD2 (5 bases). CDR1 and CDR2 (germline): MGHRA, YSYEKL. Trimming left V 4 bases short and J 3 bases short, with 20 bases between. CDR3 length equals 17 residues. For the CDR3, the DNA is TGCGCCAGCAGCCCCTCGGCTGCGGGCTCCTGGACAGATACGCAGTATTTT. Translated, it gives CASSPSAAGSWTDTQYF.

The gene calls are TRBV6-5 and TRBJ2-1, with TRBD2 identical over 9 bases. This CDR3 is built from 15 residues. Trimming took 2 bases from V and 6 from J; bases not matched to a gene: 5. In germline, CDR1 is MNHEY, CDR2 SVGAGI. CDR3 residues: CASSYGGGASNEQFF. CDR3 in DNA: TGTGCCAGCAGTTACGGCGGGGGGGCAAGCAATGAGCAGTTCTTC.

V gene TRBV4-2 combines with J gene TRBJ2-7; 11 nucleotides agree with TRBD2. The germline V gene encodes CDR1 LGHNA and CDR2 YNFKEQ. V dropped 4 bases and J dropped 0; count of bases not matched to a gene: 2. The CDR3 extends over 15 amino acids. CDR3 amino acids: CASSPTSGSSYEQYF. The DNA of the CDR3 is TGTGCCAGCAGCCCTACTAGCGGGAGCTCCTACGAGCAGTACTTC.

The CDR3 nucleotides are TGTGCCTGGAGTGTAATCTCCGGGAACATTCAGTACTTC. Residues: CAWSVISGNIQYF. The rearrangement joins TRBV30 to TRBJ2-4, with unresolved D. The CDR3 covers 13 residues. The germline CDR1 and CDR2 sequences are GTSNPN and SVGIG (reference sequence). The V and J ends lost 0 bases and 7 bases respectively, with 10 bases between them.

This CDR3 reads CASSATANTGELFF. The CDR3 region has the DNA TGTGCCAGCAGTGCCACCGCGAACACCGGGGAGCTGTTTTTT. The rearrangement joins TRBV27 to TRBJ2-2, with D unclear. The CDR3 consists of 14 residues. V lost 5 bases to trimming and J lost 0 bases, with 7 bases between them. Germline CDR1 MNHEY, CDR2 SMNVEV (reference sequence).

The chain recombines TRBV2 with TRBJ2-1, with D maybe TRBD2 (6 bases). The V gene lost 1 base and the J gene lost 8 bases, with 12 bases spanning the gap. The germline gives CDR1 SNHLY, CDR2 FYNNEI. The CDR3 is made up of 14 amino acids. The CDR3 spells CASSEDARRDEQFF. The CDR3 nucleotides are TGTGCCAGCAGTGAAGATGCACGGAGGGATGAGCAGTTCTTC.

The J gene is TRBJ1-2, the V gene TRBV7-6; 7 bases match TRBD1. There are 15 residues in the CDR3. V was pared by 3 bases and J by 8 bases, with 12 bases of the junction left unmatched. The germline V gene has CDR1 SGHVS and CDR2 FNYEAQ. CDR3: CASSFYLEGAEGYTF. Written as DNA, the CDR3 is TGTGCCAGCAGCTTTTACCTCGAGGGGGCTGAAGGCTACACCTTC. Complete variable domain (other parts from reference TRBV7-6 and TRBJ1-2): GAGVSQSPRYKVTKRGQDVALRCDPISGHVSLYWYRQALGQGPEFLTYFNYEAQQDKSGLPNDRFSAERPEGSISTLTIQRTEQRDSAMYRCASSFYLEGAEGYTFGSGTRLTVV.

The chain is built from TRBV19 and TRBJ2-7; weak D call: TRBD2 (6 bases). V shed 4 bases and J shed 2 bases, with 15 bases lying between them. Germline V lookup: CDR1 LNHDA, CDR2 SQIVND (reference sequence). The CDR3 spans 15 residues. CDR3 protein: CASSTLGTGAYEQYF. In nucleotides, the CDR3 is TGTGCCAGTAGTACCCTTGGGACGGGAGCCTACGAGCAGTACTTC.

This clone was observed a handful of times. This sequence joins TRBV7-6 and TRBJ1-2; 11 nucleotides agree with TRBD1. Per the germline V gene, CDR1 is SGHVS and CDR2 is FNYEAQ. The CDR3 is made up of 13 amino acids. Trimming cost V 5 bases and J 8 bases; bases outside gene matches: 4. The CDR3 here is CASSAGQGGGYTF. The CDR3 coding sequence is TGTGCCAGCAGCGCGGGACAGGGGGGCGGCTACACCTTC.

The DNA of the CDR3 is TGTGCCTGGAGTGTTTGGGGGGGCGTTGCTTTCTTT. Protein product: CAWSVWGGVAFF. The V gene is TRBV30, the J gene TRBJ1-1; the D gene is possibly TRBD1 (6 bases). From germline, CDR1 is GTSNPN and CDR2 SVGIG (reference sequence). The CDR3 consists of 12 residues. V dropped 0 bases and J dropped 11 bases, with 13 bases sitting between them.

This rearrangement joins TRBV21-1 to TRBJ2-7; the DNA was not used to check the table's D call, TRBD1. TRBV21-1 is noted as a pseudogene. CDR3 length equals 16 residues. For the CDR3, the DNA is TGTGCCAGCAGCAAACACAGGGGCCCTAGCCTCTACGAGCAGTACTTC. Its protein is CASSKHRGPSLYEQYF.

This sequence joins TRBV20-1 and TRBJ1-6; 8 bases are a match to TRBD1. V was clipped by 6 bases and J by 16 bases; unmatched bases: 5. Germline CDR1 reads DFQATT; CDR2 reads SNEGSKA (reference sequence). The CDR3 length is 10 residues. CDR3 nucleotides: TGCAGTGCCAGGGACAGGCTACTCCACTTT. It yields the protein CSARDRLLHF.

This clone was observed a handful of times. The rearrangement uses TRBV6-4 and TRBJ1-2; 7 nucleotides align to TRBD1. Per germline, CDR1 MRHNA and CDR2 SNTAGT. Trimming at V came to 4 bases and at J to 4 bases, leaving 0 bases not matched to a gene. The CDR3 has 12 residues. CDR3 in amino acids: CASSGDSYGYTF. The CDR3 coding sequence is TGTGCCAGCAGTGGGGACAGCTATGGCTACACCTTC.

This CDR3 reads CAISDGGYFYGYTF. The CDR3 region has the DNA TGTGCCATCAGTGACGGGGGATATTTCTATGGCTACACCTTC. The gene calls are TRBV10-3 and TRBJ1-2; possibly TRBD1 for D (5 bases). This CDR3 region has 14 residues. The V gene lost 3 bases and the J gene lost 4 bases, with 12 bases spanning the gap. Germline V CDR1 and CDR2: ENHRY, SYGVKD.

V gene TRBV29-1 combines with J gene TRBJ2-7; 8 bases fit TRBD2. With V trimmed by 8 bases and J by 7 bases, 7 bases remained unmatched. The CDR3 has 11 residues. Germline assignment: CDR1 SQVTM and CDR2 ANQGSEA. The CDR3 is CSSFGGGEQYF. DNA of the CDR3: TGCAGCTCTTTCGGGGGGGGAGAGCAGTACTTC.

The chain couples TRBV7-8 to TRBJ2-5; D is perhaps TRBD1 (6 bases). Trimming cost V 1 base and J 2 bases, with 11 bases left between them. Germline V gene lookup returns CDR1 SGHVS and CDR2 FQNEAQ. The CDR3 has 15 residues. The CDR3 loop is CASSLEDRVQETQYF. The CDR3 DNA reads TGTGCCAGCAGCTTAGAGGACAGAGTTCAAGAGACCCAGTACTTC.

The chain uses TRBV5-1 and TRBJ2-7; 10 bases align to TRBD1. There are 15 residues in the CDR3. Germline trimming cut 5 bases from V and 5 bases from J; bases unmatched to any gene: 10. Germline CDR1 and CDR2: SGHRS and YFSETQ. CDR3 sequence: CASSPDRGLTHEQYF. Here the CDR3 DNA reads TGCGCCAGCAGTCCAGACAGGGGGCTAACCCACGAGCAGTACTTC.

The J gene is TRBJ1-1, the V gene TRBV6-1, with 9 bases lining up with TRBD1. V trimming: 6 bases; J trimming: 4 bases; junction bases outside the gene matches: 3. The CDR3 contains 13 residues. CDR1 is MNHNS, CDR2 SASEGT, per germline. The CDR3 loop reads CASSTGGFTEAFF. The CDR3 nucleotides read TGTGCCAGCAGCACAGGGGGCTTCACTGAAGCTTTCTTT.

The chain recombines TRBV13 with TRBJ2-7, with D perhaps matching TRBD2 (7 bases). V dropped 5 bases and J dropped 1 base, with 18 bases sitting between them. There are 16 residues in the CDR3. Germline CDR1 PRHDT, CDR2 FYEKMQ (reference sequence). Here the CDR3 reads CASSPGTWEGSYEQYF. The CDR3 nucleotides are TGTGCCAGCAGCCCCGGGACATGGGAGGGTTCCTACGAGCAGTACTTC. The full variable domain, completed using reference TRBV13 and TRBJ2-7, is AAGVIQSPRHLIKEKRETATLKCYPIPRHDTVYWYQQGPGQDPQFLISFYEKMQSDKGSIPDRFSAQQFSDYHSELNMSSLELGDSALYFCASSPGTWEGSYEQYFGPGTRLTVT.

The chain uses TRBV20-1 and TRBJ1-2; possible D gene TRBD1, 6 bases. The length of the CDR3 is 11 residues. CDR1 and CDR2 from the germline V gene are DFQATT and SNEGSKA (reference sequence). Deletions cut 1 base from V and 9 bases from J, with 9 bases between. CDR3 residues: CSARGDNRYTF. DNA for the CDR3: TGCAGTGCTAGAGGGGACAACCGCTACACCTTC.

The J gene is TRBJ1-2, the V gene TRBV5-1, with 7 bases lining up with TRBD1. CDR3 length equals 16 residues. With 4 bases clipped from V and 1 base from J, the junction kept 10 bases outside the gene matches. Germline V gene lookup returns CDR1 SGHRS and CDR2 YFSETQ. The CDR3 loop is CASSRTGTAINYGYTF. The CDR3 nucleotides read TGCGCCAGCAGCAGGACCGGGACAGCTATTAACTATGGCTACACCTTC.

The chain is built from TRBV10-3 and TRBJ2-1, with a tentative D call TRBD2 (6 bases). V lost 7 bases and J 10 bases, leaving 17 bases between the germline ends. The CDR3 contains 13 residues. The germline V gene encodes CDR1 ENHRY and CDR2 SYGVKD. Written as DNA, the CDR3 is TGTGCCATCAATCCCGGGACTCGCGGAGAGCAGTTCTTC. Translation gives CAINPGTRGEQFF.

The CDR3 coding sequence is TGTGCTAGTGGTTCCGCAACGACTAGCGACTCCTACAATGAGCAGTTCTTC. Its translation: CASGSATTSDSYNEQFF. The chain is built from TRBV12-5 and TRBJ2-1; 8 bases match TRBD2. With 4 bases clipped from V and 0 bases from J, the junction kept 8 bases outside the gene matches. CDR3 length: 17 residues. Germline CDR1 is LGHNT and CDR2 is FRNRAP.